This T cell receptor (beta chain) was identified during a study of regulatory T cells in long-lasting Graves disease. This clonotype was seen only a few times. What it binds is unknown. Both iRepertoire HTBI primers and Arm-PCR of CDR3 regions were used to build the TCR beta libraries. One entry per CDR3 protein results from TCRdb running MiXCR on the multiplex PCR reads. The sample records 510,000 or so distinct CDR3 sequences, about 12% being singletons. Findings and limits, study-wide: Newly diagnosed patients shared about a thousand public clonotypes; persistent patients shared about 2,500.

Time point meaning: newly diagnosed GD, antithyroid drugs for less than 3 months. The TCR library was made from RNA that had been extracted from PBMCs in TRIzol. The CDR3 loop spans 11 amino acids. Germline CDR1 is MNHEY and CDR2 is SVGAGI. The V and J ends lost 4 bases and 8 bases respectively, with 8 bases between them. The data also belong to a second study, concerning T cells in Graves' hyperthyroidism and ophthalmopathy. Per that study: The HTBI primer set drove a first-round RT-PCR of the TCR CDR3.

This TCR was sampled from a woman aged 30 to 39 with Graves disease. This chain uses TRBV6-5 with TRBJ1-1; no firm D call. Sequencing was performed on peripheral blood mononuclear cells (PBMCs), taken at new diagnosis, from a patient treated with antithyroid drugs. The chain's CDR3 is CASSSVLEAFF. CDR3 sequence (DNA): TGTGCCAGCAGTTCGGTTCTGGAAGCTTTCTTT.